The 29 T cell receptor beta chains listed next were all sequenced from one sample in a study of cytomegalovirus exposure and HLA in healthy donors. The PCR employed 60 Vbeta primers together with 13 Jbeta primers. Sequenced by immunoSEQ multiplex PCR; TCRdb stores in-frame clones only, minus some. This table has 160,000 or so clones, about 80% appearing once. Sequencing was performed on PBMCs. These receptors all stem from a middle-aged man in good health and CMV-seropositive.

This chain joins TRBV11-2 and TRBJ2-3, with D perhaps TRBD2 (7 bases). V was trimmed by 0 bases and J by 6 bases, leaving 19 bases between them. Germline-derived CDR1 and CDR2 are SGHAT and FQNNGV. The CDR3 has 17 residues. In DNA form, the CDR3 reads TGTGCCAGCAGCTTAGAGCGGGGGCGGGACCTCAGGGATACGCAGTATTTT. The encoded protein is CASSLERGRDLRDTQYF. Drawing the rest from reference TRBV11-2 and TRBJ2-3, the complete variable domain is EAGVAQSPRYKIIEKRQSVAFWCNPISGHATLYWYQQILGQGPKLLIQFQNNGVVDDSQLPKDRFSAERLKGVDSTLKIQPAKLEDSAVYLCASSLERGRDLRDTQYFGPGTRLTVL.

The J gene is TRBJ2-1, the V gene TRBV9, with a possible D match to TRBD2 (6 bases). Deletions cut 1 base from V and 0 bases from J, with 14 bases between. CDR3 length equals 17 residues. Germline V lookup: CDR1 SGDLS, CDR2 YYNGEE. CDR3 in amino acids: CASSVSSGLSSYNEQFF. CDR3 sequence (DNA): TGTGCCAGCAGCGTAAGTAGCGGCCTTAGCTCCTACAATGAGCAGTTCTTC.

This chain uses TRBV11-3 with TRBJ1-6, with TRBD1 matching over 9 bases. The CDR3 loop spans 16 amino acids. The junction had 8 bases not matched to a gene; V was cut back by 4 bases and J by 7 bases. Per germline, CDR1 SGHNT and CDR2 YENEEA. The CDR3 DNA is TGTGCCAGCAGCTCAGGGGCCGGGACAGGGAATTCACCCCTCCACTTT. Translating gives CASSSGAGTGNSPLHF.

The V and J genes are TRBV5-1 and TRBJ1-6; no definite D call. Germline assignment: CDR1 SGHRS and CDR2 YFSETQ. The length of the CDR3 is 15 residues. V dropped 0 bases and J dropped 6 bases, with 10 bases sitting between them. The CDR3, as DNA: TGCGCCAGCAGCTTGGATTCTGGGAGTAATTCACCCCTCCACTTT. It specifies CASSLDSGSNSPLHF.

This chain links TRBV6-1 with TRBJ1-2; TRBD1 aligns across 9 bases. With 7 bases clipped from V and 8 bases from J, the junction kept 8 bases outside the gene matches. This CDR3 has 13 residues. Germline CDR1 MNHNS, CDR2 SASEGT. This CDR3 reads CASTDRGVEGYTF. The CDR3 DNA sequence: TGTGCCAGCACGGACAGGGGAGTTGAAGGCTACACCTTC.

This chain uses TRBV13 with TRBJ2-1, with 7 bases aligning to TRBD2. The CDR3 loop spans 13 amino acids. The V gene end was trimmed by 3 bases and the J gene end by 8 bases; junction bases not matched to a gene: 4. Germline assignment: CDR1 PRHDT and CDR2 FYEKMQ (reference sequence). DNA for the CDR3: TGTGCCAGCAGCTTCCAGCGGGGTTATGAGCAGTTCTTC. Residues: CASSFQRGYEQFF.

The rearrangement joins TRBV6-4 to TRBJ1-6, with a weak D call TRBD1 (6 bases). The V end was cut by 2 bases, the J end by 6 bases, with 8 bases between. The CDR3 contains 14 residues. CDR1 MRHNA and CDR2 SNTAGT come from the germline V gene. In DNA, the CDR3 is TGTGCCAGCAGTGACATACAGGGTAATTCACCCCTCCACTTT. It specifies CASSDIQGNSPLHF.

This sequence joins TRBV6-4 and TRBJ1-6; unclear D gene. V shed 10 bases and J shed 1 base, with 14 bases lying between them. The CDR3 totals 15 residues. The germline CDR1 and CDR2 sequences are MRHNA and SNTAGT. DNA of the CDR3: TGTGCCACCCGGCTAGAGGCTTCCTATAATTCACCCCTCCACTTT. Translating it yields CATRLEASYNSPLHF.

The chain employs TRBV29-1 and TRBJ2-1, with D hard to call. The length of the CDR3 is 15 residues. Trimming left V 3 bases short and J 1 base short, with 13 bases between. CDR1 SQVTM and CDR2 ANQGSEA come from the germline V gene. In DNA form, the CDR3 reads TGCAGCGTTGAGGGTAGGAGAACGTCCTACAATGAGCAGTTCTTC. Residues: CSVEGRRTSYNEQFF.

J is TRBJ1-1 and V is TRBV11-2; D is uncertain. Trimming stripped 3 bases from V and 8 bases from J, with 13 bases between. The CDR3 is made up of 13 amino acids. Germline CDR1 is SGHAT and CDR2 is FQNNGV. The DNA of the CDR3 is TGTGCCAGCAGCTTTGTGTTCGAACAGGAAGCTTTCTTT. Residues: CASSFVFEQEAFF.

The gene calls are TRBV11-2 and TRBJ2-5; 14 nucleotides line up with TRBD2. The trim removed 5 bases at V and 1 base at J, leaving 12 bases unmatched. CDR3 size: 19 residues. Germline CDR1 is SGHAT and CDR2 is FQNNGV. The CDR3 region is CASSLTLGLAGGPQETQYF. In DNA form, the CDR3 reads TGTGCCAGCAGCCTCACCCTTGGACTAGCGGGGGGACCCCAAGAGACCCAGTACTTC.

This clone showed up just a few times. V gene TRBV11-1 combines with J gene TRBJ2-7, with 7 bases lining up with TRBD2. The V segment lost 2 bases and the J segment 5 bases; nucleotides outside the gene matches: 3. Germline V lookup: CDR1 SGHAT, CDR2 FQDESV (reference sequence). CDR3 length: 13 residues. CDR3: CASSLRLADEQYF. DNA for the CDR3: TGTGCCAGCAGCTTAAGGCTAGCGGACGAGCAGTACTTC.

This clone showed up just once. This rearrangement joins TRBV19 to TRBJ2-1, with 8 positions matching TRBD2. CDR1 and CDR2 from the germline V gene are LNHDA and SQIVND (reference sequence). The CDR3 is made up of 15 amino acids. The J segment lost 3 bases and the V segment lost 4 bases, leaving 5 bases of the junction unmatched. CDR3 in amino acids: CASSTSGGRYNEQFF. Here the CDR3 DNA reads TGTGCCAGTAGTACCTCGGGGGGGCGCTACAATGAGCAGTTCTTC. The full variable domain, in which reference TRBV19 and TRBJ2-1 provide the parts outside the CDR3, is DGGITQSPKYLFRKEGQNVTLSCEQNLNHDAMYWYRQDPGQGLRLIYYSQIVNDFQKGDIAEGYSVSREKKESFPLTVTSAQKNPTAFYLCASSTSGGRYNEQFFGPGTRLTVL.

This chain joins TRBV5-1 and TRBJ2-7; 10 nucleotides align to TRBD1. Germline loops: CDR1 SGHRS, CDR2 YFSETQ. V gave up 4 bases and J gave up 2 bases; unmatched junction bases: 3. The CDR3 sequence is 14 residues long. CDR3 loop: CASSTGTGAYEQYF. CDR3 DNA: TGCGCCAGCAGCACCGGGACAGGGGCCTACGAGCAGTACTTC.

The V gene is TRBV11-2, the J gene TRBJ1-5; no clear D gene. The germline V and J ends were trimmed by 0 bases and 4 bases, with 4 bases remaining between them. The CDR3 loop spans 13 amino acids. Germline V gene data show CDR1 as SGHAT and CDR2 as FQNNGV. In nucleotides, the CDR3 is TGTGCCAGCAGCTTAGACACAAATCAGCCCCAGCATTTT. This translates into CASSLDTNQPQHF.

V gene TRBV7-9 combines with J gene TRBJ2-3; tentative D call: TRBD1 (7 bases). The CDR3 spans 16 residues. Germline V gene lookup returns CDR1 SEHNR and CDR2 FQNEAQ (reference sequence). Trimming removed 4 bases at V and 6 bases at J, with 20 bases between. The CDR3 DNA reads as TGTGCCAGCAGCTACCGAAGTGGAGGGGGCTGGGATACGCAGTATTTT. Protein product: CASSYRSGGGWDTQYF.

In this sample, this clone turned up a few times. The V call is TRBV7-2, the J call TRBJ1-2; D is unresolved. The germline V gene encodes CDR1 SGHTA and CDR2 FQGNSA. Trimming stripped 0 bases from V and 5 bases from J, with 13 bases between. The CDR3 has 15 residues. The CDR3 coding sequence is TGTGCCAGCAGCTTAGCCCGGGCGTCGGGGTATGGCTACACCTTC. Translated, it gives CASSLARASGYGYTF.

This clone was found many times. The rearrangement uses TRBV5-6 and TRBJ2-7; D possibly corresponds to TRBD1 (5 bases). Trimming shortened V by 2 bases and J by 12 bases, and 12 bases separated the two germline ends. Germline CDR1 reads SGHDT; CDR2 reads YYEEEE. The CDR3 has 11 residues. The CDR3 reads CASSFLTDTYF. CDR3 bases: TGTGCCAGCAGCTTTCTGACAGACACGTACTTC.

The chain couples TRBV28 to TRBJ2-7, with D unresolved. This CDR3 has 11 amino acids. The germline V gene has CDR1 MDHEN and CDR2 SYDVKM. The V end lost 3 bases, the J end lost 3 bases, and 3 bases lay between the germline ends. CDR3 sequence: CASSFGYEQYF. CDR3 DNA sequence: TGTGCCAGCAGTTTCGGCTACGAGCAGTACTTC.

CDR3 DNA sequence: TGCGCCAGCAGCCAAGATAGCGGGACCGGTGCTGAAGCTTTCTTT. Translated: CASSQDSGTGAEAFF. The genes are TRBV4-3 and TRBJ1-1, with D tentatively TRBD1 (5 bases). This CDR3 comprises 15 residues. Trimming took 0 bases from V and 6 from J, leaving 14 bases between them. The germline V gene has CDR1 LGHNA and CDR2 YSLEER.

V is TRBV6-6 and J is TRBJ2-5, with 9 bases that match TRBD2. Trimming at V came to 6 bases and at J to 7 bases, leaving 6 bases not matched to a gene. This CDR3 spans 13 amino acids. The V gene's germline CDR1 is MNHNY and CDR2 SVGAGI (reference sequence). CDR3 sequence reads: CASRIGREGTQYF. CDR3 DNA: TGTGCCAGCAGGATCGGGCGGGAGGGGACCCAGTACTTC.

The chain combines TRBV11-3 with TRBJ2-5; 8 nucleotides align to TRBD1. The CDR3 runs 14 residues. CDR1 and CDR2 (germline): SGHNT, YENEEA. V gave up 6 bases and J gave up 0 bases; unmatched junction bases: 3. The CDR3 coding sequence is TGTGCCAGCAGTCAGGACAGGGACCAAGAGACCCAGTACTTC. Translation gives CASSQDRDQETQYF.

V is TRBV12-5 and J is TRBJ1-1, with D perhaps matching TRBD1 (6 bases). V was trimmed by 0 bases and J by 3 bases, leaving 14 bases between them. Germline CDR1 reads LGHNT; CDR2 reads FRNRAP. The CDR3 is 16 amino acids. In nucleotides, the CDR3 is TGTGCTAGTGGTTTGGTACGGACCCAGGGGTACACTGAAGCTTTCTTT. This sequence encodes CASGLVRTQGYTEAFF.

V is TRBV6-1 and J is TRBJ1-1; 8 bases map to TRBD1. Germline CDR1 MNHNS, CDR2 SASEGT. Trimming cost V 3 bases and J 6 bases; bases outside gene matches: 12. There are 16 residues in the CDR3. CDR3 in amino acids: CASSDDRGKVWAEAFF. The CDR3 bases are TGTGCCAGCAGTGACGACAGGGGAAAAGTATGGGCTGAAGCTTTCTTT.

V and J are TRBV19 and TRBJ1-5, with a tentative D call TRBD1 (6 bases). Germline CDR1 is LNHDA and CDR2 is SQIVND (reference sequence). This CDR3 has 16 amino acids. V was pared by 6 bases and J by 4 bases, with 19 bases between. The CDR3 region has the DNA TGTGCCAGTAGCCCCCGTCGACAGGTGAGGAATCAGCCCCAGCATTTT. Translating it yields CASSPRRQVRNQPQHF.

V and J are TRBV7-8 and TRBJ1-1; TRBD1 might be the D (5 bases). The length of the CDR3 is 14 residues. Trimming left V 5 bases short and J 1 base short, with 11 bases between. In germline, CDR1 is SGHVS, CDR2 FQNEAQ. CDR3 in DNA: TGTGCCAGCAGCACTCGGGGGGGGAACACTGAAGCTTTCTTT. It is translated as CASSTRGGNTEAFF.

The chain carries TRBV5-4 and TRBJ2-5; D ambiguous. The J call is doubtful: the DNA matches TRBJ2-7 better. Germline CDR1 reads SGHNT; CDR2 reads YYREEE (reference sequence). The CDR3 is made up of 15 amino acids. The CDR3 sequence: CASSLAGNFRNEQYF. CDR3 in DNA: TGTGCCAGCAGCTTGGCGGGTAACTTTCGCAACGAGCAGTACTTC.

V and J are TRBV9 and TRBJ1-4; TRBD1 matches 7 bases. Per the germline V gene, CDR1 is SGDLS and CDR2 is YYNGEE. The CDR3 is 16 residues long. After removal of 3 bases from V and 2 bases from J, the junction contained 7 bases not matched to a gene. CDR3 sequence reads: CASSAGQVGTNEKLFF. CDR3 nucleotide sequence: TGTGCCAGCAGCGCTGGACAGGTAGGTACTAATGAAAAACTGTTTTTT.

The V and J genes are TRBV9 and TRBJ1-1, with a possible D match to TRBD1 (6 bases). V was cut by 3 bases and J by 1 base, with 13 bases left in between. CDR1 is SGDLS, CDR2 YYNGEE, per germline. The CDR3 contains 15 residues. The CDR3 loop reads CASSEAGAGNTEAFF. For the CDR3, the DNA is TGTGCCAGCAGCGAAGCAGGGGCGGGGAACACTGAAGCTTTCTTT.